Listed below are T cell receptor beta chains from one sample, sequenced in a study of CD8 T cells in Susac syndrome. A single record per CDR3 protein comes from TCRdb applying MiXCR to the immunoSEQ multiplex PCR reads. The sample records approximately 180,000 distinct CDR3 sequences, approximately 95% being singletons. The material sequenced was CD4+ T cells from PBMCs. These receptors were taken from a human donor with multiple sclerosis. Each CDR3 is given with its conserved first and last residue. A D gene is named only where the DNA matches it firmly. Some rows have no size entry. The others give once, few or many, or a class for an expanded clone.

clone size,J gene,D gene,V gene,CDR3 protein,CDR3 DNA
.,TRBJ1-1,.,TRBV5-1,CASSPLDRQNTEAFF,TGCGCCAGCAGCCCCCTAGACAGGCAGAACACTGAAGCTTTCTTT
once,TRBJ2-5,.,TRBV7-6,CASSPSGVGQYF,TGTGCCAGCAGCCCCAGTGGGGTAGGACAGTACTTC
.,TRBJ1-2,.,TRBV29-1,CSVSAANYGYTF,TGCAGCGTTAGTGCAGCTAACTATGGCTACACCTTC
.,TRBJ2-7,TRBD2,TRBV7-2,CASSYIGTSGVYEQYF,TGTGCCAGCAGTTATATCGGGACTAGCGGGGTTTACGAGCAGTACTTC
.,TRBJ1-2,.,TRBV12-3/TRBV12-4,CASRGEALFHGYTF,TGTGCCAGCAGAGGAGAAGCCCTATTCCATGGCTACACCTTC
.,TRBJ1-1,.,TRBV14,CASSQYVHTEAFF,TGTGCCAGCAGCCAATACGTCCACACTGAAGCTTTCTTT
.,TRBJ2-3,TRBD2,TRBV7-3,CASSLSGIDTQYF,TGTGCCAGCAGCTTGAGCGGGATAGATACGCAGTATTTT
.,TRBJ2-1,.,TRBV7-2,CASSLGPDSSYNEQFF,TGTGCCAGCAGCTTAGGGCCAGACAGCTCCTACAATGAGCAGTTCTTC
.,TRBJ2-4,TRBD2,TRBV9,CASSPRRGGGIQYF,TGTGCCAGCAGCCCGAGACGGGGGGGTGGCATTCAGTACTTC
.,TRBJ1-2,.,TRBV29-1,CSVEGPQGRNGYTF,TGCAGCGTTGAAGGGCCCCAGGGAAGGAATGGCTACACCTTC